A single sample is the source of the 25 T cell receptor beta chains below, sequenced in a study of T cell responses to AZD1222 COVID-19 vaccine. The data were produced by immunoSEQ multiplex PCR, yet TCRdb's version contains in-frame clones alone and is incomplete. The sample has 100,000 to 150,000 clones, roughly 90% seen once. The specimen was peripheral blood, collected on day 0 of AZD1222 vaccination. All receptors come from an adult in good health.

The rearrangement links TRBV9 to TRBJ1-2; 12 nucleotides agree with TRBD1. Germline V gene data show CDR1 as SGDLS and CDR2 as YYNGEE. The CDR3 extends over 16 amino acids. V lost 0 bases to trimming and J lost 6 bases; unmatched junction nucleotides: 6. CDR3 sequence reads: CASSVGLGQGADGYTF. CDR3 in DNA: TGTGCCAGCAGCGTAGGCTTGGGACAGGGGGCGGATGGCTACACCTTC.

The chain employs TRBV11-2 and TRBJ2-7, with TRBD1 as a possible D gene (6 bases). This CDR3 has 17 residues. V was trimmed by 4 bases and J by 2 bases, leaving 21 bases between them. Per the germline V gene, CDR1 is SGHAT and CDR2 is FQNNGV. Written as DNA, the CDR3 is TGTGCCAGCAGCTCGATATTGGGACCTGGGACACCCTACGAGCAGTACTTC. Translating gives CASSSILGPGTPYEQYF.

The CDR3 spells CATSRGDVRSSGNTIYF. The CDR3 nucleotides read TGTGCCACCAGCCGTGGGGACGTCCGGAGCTCTGGAAACACCATATATTTT. The chain recombines TRBV15 with TRBJ1-3; possible D gene TRBD1, 5 bases. The CDR3 has 17 amino acids. Trimming shortened V by 5 bases and J by 0 bases, and 17 bases separated the two germline ends. Germline V gives CDR1 LNHNV, CDR2 YYDKDF (reference sequence).

V and J are TRBV9 and TRBJ2-7, with 8 nucleotides matching TRBD1. Germline values: CDR1 SGDLS, CDR2 YYNGEE. The ends lost 3 bases at V and 3 bases at J; junction bases unmatched: 5. This CDR3 has 14 amino acids. For the CDR3, the DNA is TGTGCCAGCAGCGCCAGAGACAGGGGCTACGAGCAGTACTTC. This sequence encodes CASSARDRGYEQYF.

The chain employs TRBV4-3 and TRBJ1-4; D is unresolved. CDR1 and CDR2 (germline): LGHNA, YSLEER. The V gene lost 1 base and the J gene lost 8 bases, with 26 bases spanning the gap. The length of the CDR3 is 19 residues. CDR3 in DNA: TGCGCCAGCAGCCAAGTCGAAACAAGTACTTCTCCCTTGAGCGAAAAACTGTTTTTT. Its translation is CASSQVETSTSPLSEKLFF.

The J gene is TRBJ2-7, the V gene TRBV18; the D gene could be TRBD1 or TRBD2 (5 bases each). CDR3 length equals 13 residues. V lost 6 bases and J lost 0, with 9 bases in between. In germline, CDR1 is KGHSH, CDR2 LQKENI. The CDR3 spells CASSPGTSYEQYF. The CDR3 coding sequence is TGTGCCAGCTCCCCAGGGACCTCCTACGAGCAGTACTTC.

The chain is built from TRBV18 and TRBJ2-7, with TRBD2 matching 9 bases. The V gene end was trimmed by 4 bases and the J gene end by 0 bases; junction bases not matched to a gene: 19. The CDR3 sequence is 20 residues long. Germline V lookup: CDR1 KGHSH, CDR2 LQKENI. In DNA, the CDR3 is TGTGCCAGCTCACGCCCGCCCCGGGGTAGCGGGGGCCTGAGCTCCTACGAGCAGTACTTC. As protein: CASSRPPRGSGGLSSYEQYF. The full variable domain, in which reference TRBV18 and TRBJ2-7 provide the parts outside the CDR3, is NAGVMQNPRHLVRRRGQEARLRCSPMKGHSHVYWYRQLPEEGLKFMVYLQKENIIDESGMPKERFSAEFPKEGPSILRIQQVVRGDSAAYFCASSRPPRGSGGLSSYEQYFGPGTRLTVT.

The gene calls are TRBV2 and TRBJ2-2; no clear D. CDR3 length: 11 amino acids. CDR1 is SNHLY, CDR2 FYNNEI, per germline. The V end was cut by 8 bases, the J end by 5 bases, with 6 bases between. The CDR3 region has the DNA TGTGCCAGCTCCCCTACCGGGGAGCTGTTTTTT. It specifies CASSPTGELFF. Complete variable domain (other parts from reference TRBV2 and TRBJ2-2): EPEVTQTPSHQVTQMGQEVILRCVPISNHLYFYWYRQILGQKVEFLVSFYNNEISEKSEIFDDQFSVERPDGSNFTLKIRSTKLEDSAMYFCASSPTGELFFGEGSRLTVL.

The chain combines TRBV20-1 with TRBJ1-2; D is unclear. Germline values: CDR1 DFQATT, CDR2 SNEGSKA (reference sequence). The CDR3 consists of 11 residues. V was pared by 1 base and J by 3 bases, with 3 bases between. CDR3 protein: CSARGDYGYTF. The CDR3 coding sequence is TGCAGTGCTAGAGGAGACTATGGCTACACCTTC.

V gene TRBV28 combines with J gene TRBJ1-2; TRBD1 agrees at 7 bases. This CDR3 comprises 13 residues. The V gene's germline CDR1 is MDHEN and CDR2 SYDVKM. The junction had 8 bases not matched to a gene; V was cut back by 6 bases and J by 7 bases. CDR3 in DNA: TGTGCCAGCAGCTCACGACAGGGAGGTGGCTACACCTTC. Encoded protein: CASSSRQGGGYTF.

The rearrangement links TRBV6-5 to TRBJ2-7; 10 bases are a match to TRBD2. Germline V gives CDR1 MNHEY, CDR2 SVGAGI. V was pared by 4 bases and J by 2 bases, with 2 bases of the junction left unmatched. This CDR3 comprises 14 residues. CDR3 coding DNA: TGTGCCAGCAGTTCTCTAGCGGGGGCCTACGAGCAGTACTTC. This gives the protein CASSSLAGAYEQYF.

The chain links TRBV11-2 to TRBJ2-6; 9 bases agree with TRBD1. With 5 bases clipped from V and 0 bases from J, the junction kept 8 bases outside the gene matches. The germline CDR1 and CDR2 sequences are SGHAT and FQNNGV. The CDR3 has 18 amino acids. The chain's CDR3 is CASSPGDRALSGANVLTF. CDR3 coding DNA: TGTGCCAGCAGCCCAGGGGACAGGGCCCTCTCTGGGGCCAACGTCCTGACTTTC.

This clone was counted only a few times. This sequence joins TRBV19 and TRBJ1-5; 9 positions match TRBD1. The germline gives CDR1 LNHDA, CDR2 SQIVND (reference sequence). The CDR3 has 13 amino acids. With 6 bases clipped from V and 5 bases from J, the junction kept 2 bases outside the gene matches. The CDR3 loop is CASRGQGDQPQHF. CDR3 DNA sequence: TGTGCCAGTAGGGGACAGGGTGATCAGCCCCAGCATTTT. The entire variable domain, with the rest obtained from reference TRBV19 and TRBJ1-5, is as follows: DGGITQSPKYLFRKEGQNVTLSCEQNLNHDAMYWYRQDPGQGLRLIYYSQIVNDFQKGDIAEGYSVSREKKESFPLTVTSAQKNPTAFYLCASRGQGDQPQHFGDGTRLSIL.

The chain links TRBV7-9 to TRBJ1-1; D gene ambiguous. The CDR3 sequence is 14 residues long. The ends were cut back, 0 bases at V and 0 bases at J, with 5 bases in the middle. Germline V gives CDR1 SEHNR, CDR2 FQNEAQ (reference sequence). In DNA, the CDR3 is TGTGCCAGCAGCTTAGCAAGCATGAACACTGAAGCTTTCTTT. This sequence encodes CASSLASMNTEAFF.

This chain links TRBV25-1 with TRBJ2-7; 9 positions match TRBD1. The CDR3 loop spans 13 amino acids. The junction had 1 base not matched to a gene; V was cut back by 5 bases and J by 2 bases. The germline gives CDR1 MGHDK, CDR2 SYGVNS. CDR3 nucleotides: TGTGCCAGCAGTTGGACAGGGGCCTACGAGCAGTACTTC. This translates into CASSWTGAYEQYF.

The chain has TRBV2 and TRBJ2-2, with TRBD2 as a possible D gene (5 bases). The germline V and J ends were trimmed by 8 bases and 2 bases, with 12 bases remaining between them. Germline values: CDR1 SNHLY, CDR2 FYNNEI. This CDR3 is 14 amino acids long. DNA of the CDR3: TGTGCCAGCCTTGAGGGCAGAAACACCGGGGAGCTGTTTTTT. This translates into CASLEGRNTGELFF.

V gene TRBV9 combines with J gene TRBJ2-1, with a weak D call TRBD1 (6 bases). Trimming removed 3 bases at V and 10 bases at J, with 8 bases between. The germline V gene has CDR1 SGDLS and CDR2 YYNGEE. CDR3 length equals 11 residues. The chain's CDR3 is CASSDGQEQFF. The CDR3 nucleotides are TGTGCCAGCAGCGACGGACAGGAGCAGTTCTTC. Looking up the rest from reference TRBV9 and TRBJ2-1 gives the full variable domain: DSGVTQTPKHLITATGQRVTLRCSPRSGDLSVYWYQQSLDQGLQFLIQYYNGEERAKGNILERFSAQQFPDLHSELNLSSLELGDSALYFCASSDGQEQFFGPGTRLTVL.

The genes are TRBV15 and TRBJ2-1; no clear D gene. The CDR3 has 13 amino acids. Trimming removed 4 bases from V and 7 bases from J, with 11 bases in between. Germline V CDR1 and CDR2: LNHNV, YYDKDF (reference sequence). The CDR3 DNA reads TGTGCCACCAGCATGGCTGCCGCGAATGAGCAGTTCTTC. This encodes CATSMAAANEQFF.

This sequence joins TRBV27 and TRBJ2-7; 9 nucleotides line up with TRBD1. With V trimmed by 7 bases and J by 0 bases, 4 bases remained unmatched. Germline V CDR1 and CDR2: MNHEY, SMNVEV (reference sequence). The CDR3 runs 14 residues. CDR3 residues: CASTTTGGSYEQYF. In nucleotides, the CDR3 is TGTGCCAGCACTACGACAGGGGGCTCCTACGAGCAGTACTTC.

V and J are TRBV7-2 and TRBJ1-6, with 7 nucleotides matching TRBD1. The V gene end was trimmed by 5 bases and the J gene end by 6 bases; junction bases not matched to a gene: 10. CDR1 is SGHTA, CDR2 FQGNSA, per germline. The CDR3 totals 16 residues. CDR3 bases: TGTGCCAGCAGCCCTACCGGGACAGCCCTTAATTCACCCCTCCACTTT. This sequence encodes CASSPTGTALNSPLHF.

J is TRBJ2-1 and V is TRBV6-5, with 11 bases matching TRBD1. This CDR3 has 14 amino acids. The V segment lost 4 bases and the J segment 7 bases; nucleotides outside the gene matches: 3. Germline lookup yields CDR1 MNHEY and CDR2 SVGAGI. The CDR3 protein is CASSSGQGVNEQFF. The CDR3 DNA follows: TGTGCCAGCAGTTCGGGACAGGGGGTGAATGAGCAGTTCTTC.

This sequence joins TRBV7-6 and TRBJ1-5; 10 nucleotides agree with TRBD1. The V segment lost 2 bases and the J segment 4 bases; nucleotides outside the gene matches: 8. CDR1 is SGHVS, CDR2 FNYEAQ, per germline. The CDR3 is 17 residues long. The CDR3 DNA sequence: TGTGCCAGCAGCTTACGGGCGGGGACAGGGGCTAATCAGCCCCAGCATTTT. Its translation: CASSLRAGTGANQPQHF.

The CDR3 sequence: CASSYHNPGGYEQYF. The DNA of the CDR3 is TGTGCCAGCAGTTACCACAATCCGGGAGGCTACGAGCAGTACTTC. This sequence joins TRBV6-6 and TRBJ2-7; TRBD2 matches 7 bases. Unmatched junction bases numbered 7, after V lost 2 bases and J lost 3 bases. The germline gives CDR1 MNHNY, CDR2 SVGAGI (reference sequence). The CDR3 sequence is 15 residues long.

This clone was observed once. The chain joins TRBV7-8 to TRBJ1-1; no clear D. Germline V gives CDR1 SGHVS, CDR2 FQNEAQ. This CDR3 has 15 amino acids. Trimming cost V 3 bases and J 3 bases, with 14 bases left between them. The CDR3, as DNA: TGTGCCAGCAGCTTTAGCCGGGTTCGCCACACTGAAGCTTTCTTT. Translating gives CASSFSRVRHTEAFF. Looking up the rest from reference TRBV7-8 and TRBJ1-1 gives the full variable domain: GAGVSQSPRYKVAKRGQDVALRCDPISGHVSLFWYQQALGQGPEFLTYFQNEAQLDKSGLPSDRFFAERPEGSVSTLKIQRTQQEDSAVYLCASSFSRVRHTEAFFGQGTRLTVV.

V gene TRBV6-1 combines with J gene TRBJ1-5, with D hard to call. The V gene's germline CDR1 is MNHNS and CDR2 SASEGT. The V end was cut by 2 bases, the J end by 10 bases, with 15 bases between. This CDR3 comprises 14 residues. The CDR3 DNA follows: TGTGCCAGCAGTGAAAGGTCCGGCTCCGGTCCCCAGCATTTT. It yields the protein CASSERSGSGPQHF.